The clone carrying this T cell receptor (beta chain) was picked up one time. This specimen comes from a study of T cell changes during pregnancy in multiple sclerosis. Germline V gives CDR1 MNHEY, CDR2 SMNVEV (reference sequence). CDR3 size: 16 residues. V lost 0 bases and J 9 bases, leaving 18 bases between the germline ends. Some clones are missing from TCRdb's copy, which holds only in-frame ones; the method was immunoSEQ multiplex PCR. Here the sample spans approximately 96,000 clones, roughly 94% being singletons. The TCR was taken from a female donor in good health, enrolled as a control in a pregnancy study. The V call is TRBV27, the J call TRBJ2-1; D is perhaps TRBD1 (6 bases). Specimen: peripheral blood, collected after pregnancy. As DNA, the CDR3 is TGTGCCAGCAGTTTATCCACAGGGATGGCGCGATTTGAGCAGTTCTTC. Translating gives CASSLSTGMARFEQFF.